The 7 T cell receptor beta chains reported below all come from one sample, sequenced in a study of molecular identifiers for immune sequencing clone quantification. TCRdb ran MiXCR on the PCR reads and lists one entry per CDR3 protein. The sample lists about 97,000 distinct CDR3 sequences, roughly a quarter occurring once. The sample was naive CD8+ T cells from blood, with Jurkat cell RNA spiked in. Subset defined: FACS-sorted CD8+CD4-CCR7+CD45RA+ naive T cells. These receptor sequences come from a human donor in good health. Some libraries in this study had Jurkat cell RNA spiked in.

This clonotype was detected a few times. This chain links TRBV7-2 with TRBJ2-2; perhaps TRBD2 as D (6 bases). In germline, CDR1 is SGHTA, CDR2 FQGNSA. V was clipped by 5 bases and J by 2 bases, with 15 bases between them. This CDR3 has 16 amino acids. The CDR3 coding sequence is TGTGCCAGCAGCCTTAGTGGAGGGTTTAACACCGGGGAGCTGTTTTTT. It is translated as CASSLSGGFNTGELFF.

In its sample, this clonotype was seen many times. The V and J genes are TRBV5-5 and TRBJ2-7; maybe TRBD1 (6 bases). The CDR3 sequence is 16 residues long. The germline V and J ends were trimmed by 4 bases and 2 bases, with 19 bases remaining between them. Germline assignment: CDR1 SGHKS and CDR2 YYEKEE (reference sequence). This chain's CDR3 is CASSRDPTGIPYEQYF. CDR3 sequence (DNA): TGTGCCAGCAGCCGCGACCCCACAGGGATCCCCTACGAGCAGTACTTC.

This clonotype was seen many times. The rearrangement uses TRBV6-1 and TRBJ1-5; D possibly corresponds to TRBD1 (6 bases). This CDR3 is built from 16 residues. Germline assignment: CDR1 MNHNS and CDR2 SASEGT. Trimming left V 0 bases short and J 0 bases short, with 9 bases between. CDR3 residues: CASSEATGLSNQPQHF. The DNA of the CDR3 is TGTGCCAGCAGTGAAGCCACAGGGCTTAGCAATCAGCCCCAGCATTTT.

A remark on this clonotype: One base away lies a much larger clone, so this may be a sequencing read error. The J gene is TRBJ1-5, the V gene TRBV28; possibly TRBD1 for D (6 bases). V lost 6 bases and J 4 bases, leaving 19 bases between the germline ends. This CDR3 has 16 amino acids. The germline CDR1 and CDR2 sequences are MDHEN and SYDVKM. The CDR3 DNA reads TGTGCCAGCAGGTTAACGGCAGGGGTCCGGAATCAGCCCCAGCATTTT. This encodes CASRLTAGVRNQPQHF.

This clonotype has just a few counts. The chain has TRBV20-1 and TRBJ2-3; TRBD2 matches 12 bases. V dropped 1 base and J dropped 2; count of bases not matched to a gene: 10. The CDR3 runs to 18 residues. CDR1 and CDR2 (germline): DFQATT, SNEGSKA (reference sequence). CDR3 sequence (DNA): TGCAGTGCTAGAGGCCGGACTAGCGGGGAGATAAACACAGATACGCAGTATTTT. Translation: CSARGRTSGEINTDTQYF.

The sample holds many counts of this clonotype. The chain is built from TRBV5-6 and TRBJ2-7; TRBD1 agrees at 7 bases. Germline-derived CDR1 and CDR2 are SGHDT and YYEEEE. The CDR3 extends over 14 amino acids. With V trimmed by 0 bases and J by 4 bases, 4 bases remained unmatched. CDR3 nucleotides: TGTGCCAGCAGCTTGGGAGGGGGCGAGTACGAGCAGTACTTC. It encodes CASSLGGGEYEQYF.

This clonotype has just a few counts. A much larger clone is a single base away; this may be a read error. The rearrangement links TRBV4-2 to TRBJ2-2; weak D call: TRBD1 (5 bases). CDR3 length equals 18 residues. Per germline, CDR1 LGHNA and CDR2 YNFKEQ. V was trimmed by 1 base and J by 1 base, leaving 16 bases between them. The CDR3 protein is CASSQVLRTDKNTGELFF. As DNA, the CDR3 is TGTGCCAGCAGCCAAGTCCTCAGGACGGACAAGAACACCGGGGAGCTGTTTTTT.